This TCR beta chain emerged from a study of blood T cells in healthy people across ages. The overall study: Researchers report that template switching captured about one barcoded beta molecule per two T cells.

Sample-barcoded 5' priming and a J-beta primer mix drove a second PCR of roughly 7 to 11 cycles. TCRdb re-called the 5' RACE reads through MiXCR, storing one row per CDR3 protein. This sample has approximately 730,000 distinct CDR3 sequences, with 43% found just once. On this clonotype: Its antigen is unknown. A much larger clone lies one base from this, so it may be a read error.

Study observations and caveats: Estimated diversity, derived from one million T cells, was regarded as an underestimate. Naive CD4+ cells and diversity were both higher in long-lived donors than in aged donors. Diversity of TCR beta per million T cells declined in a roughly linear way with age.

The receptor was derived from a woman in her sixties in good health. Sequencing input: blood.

CDR3 sequence (DNA): TGCAGTGCTAGCCCCAGTCCTACTTACAATGAGCAGTTCTTC. Amino acid sequence: CSASPSPTYNEQFF. The rearrangement links TRBV20-1 to TRBJ2-1; no firm D call. The CDR3 sequence is 14 residues long. V gave up 3 bases and J gave up 4 bases, with 13 bases separating them. Germline loops: CDR1 DFQATT, CDR2 SNEGSKA (reference sequence).